The text below deals with one T cell receptor beta chain. Those enrolled in Seattle joined during active infection and were followed longitudinally afterward. The entry originates in a study of blood T cell repertoires in COVID-19. Overall study: Acute-phase and convalescent COVID-19 samples originated in the United States, Italy and Spain.

Clones were sequenced by immunoSEQ multiplex PCR, and TCRdb holds only the in-frame ones, with some missing. The sample holds 150,000 to 200,000 clones, 85% to 95% seen once. The germline gives CDR1 KGHSH, CDR2 LQKENI. Trimming took off 3 bases at V and 1 base at J, with 10 bases between the two ends. CDR3 length equals 15 residues. The chain uses TRBV18 and TRBJ2-4; weak D call: TRBD1 (5 bases). Sequenced material: peripheral blood. The receptor was derived from a woman between 55 and 75 years old with COVID-19, enrolled during active disease. The CDR3 spells CASSPPGMAKNIQYF. DNA for the CDR3: TGTGCCAGCTCACCCCCAGGGATGGCCAAAAACATTCAGTACTTC.